This entry is about one T cell receptor (beta chain). The data derive from a study of blood T cell repertoires in COVID-19. Sequenced by immunoSEQ multiplex PCR; TCRdb stores in-frame clones only, minus some. The data contain roughly 370,000 clones, 80% to 90% of them seen just once; the ten biggest clones take up approximately 9.3%. Germline V gene lookup returns CDR1 KGHDR and CDR2 SFDVKD. CDR3 length: 15 amino acids. V was cut by 5 bases and J by 3 bases, with 15 bases left in between. The sample consisted of PBMCs or T cells enriched from blood (not recorded which). The chain is built from TRBV24-1 and TRBJ2-5, with D perhaps TRBD2 (6 bases). The clonotype originates from a woman in her 50s who had recovered from COVID-19. CDR3 residues: CATSGGGEWKETQYF. The CDR3, as DNA: TGTGCCACCAGTGGGGGCGGGGAATGGAAAGAGACCCAGTACTTC.